This T cell receptor (beta chain) originates from a study of T-cell reconstitution after alpha-beta-depleted transplantation in children. This clonotype was seen many times. TCRbeta library preparation incorporated unique molecular identifiers. TCRdb re-derived calls from the PCR reads in MiXCR, one entry per CDR3 protein. The table shows more than 450,000 distinct CDR3 sequences, with about 17% occurring only once. V lost 3 bases and J lost 4; bases outside the gene matches: 4. The CDR3 spans 14 residues. Sequenced material: PBMCs from the stem cell graft donor, taken from the stem cell graft. The chain joins TRBV12-3 or TRBV12-4 to TRBJ2-3, with TRBD1 matching 7 bases. This receptor was taken from a human donor who donated a stem cell graft to a child with acute lymphoblastic leukemia. The CDR3 loop reads CASSLYRGSDTQYF. In DNA form, the CDR3 reads TGTGCCAGCAGTTTGTACAGGGGATCAGATACGCAGTATTTT.